This is a list of T cell receptor beta chains from one sample in a study of CD8 T cells in ankylosing spondylitis. MiXCR, applied by TCRdb to the 5' RACE reads, yields one record per CDR3 protein. The sample yields approximately 250,000 distinct CDR3 sequences, roughly a third seen once. The sequencing sample was made of blood, either unsorted or a sorted T cell fraction (not recorded which). These TCRs come from a male donor with ankylosing spondylitis or in good health (not recorded which). Both conserved end residues are part of each CDR3. Fields, in order: CDR3 DNA, CDR3 protein, V gene, D gene, clone size, J gene. The D gene is left open where the match is weak. Rows give clone size only sometimes, using once, few, many, or a class for an expanded clone.

TGTGCCATCAGTGAGTCGCGGGACGCTGAAGCTTTCTTT | CAISESRDAEAFF | TRBV10-3 | . | . | TRBJ1-1
TGTGCCTGGAGTGTTGGGGGTAGCTCCTACAATGAGCAGTTCTTC | CAWSVGGSSYNEQFF | TRBV30 | . | . | TRBJ2-1
TGTGCCAGCAGGGCCGACGAGGGAATGAACACTGAAGCTTTCTTT | CASRADEGMNTEAFF | TRBV27 | . | few | TRBJ1-1
TGTGCCAGCACACCTAAAGCGGGGCAGACCTTCGAGCAGTACTTC | CASTPKAGQTFEQYF | TRBV27 | TRBD2 | few | TRBJ2-7
TGTGCCAGCAGCCAAGATGAGACTCCCTCCTACGAGCAGTACTTC | CASSQDETPSYEQYF | TRBV4-2 | . | many | TRBJ2-7
TGCAGTGCTAGAACAAGAAACACCGGGGAGCTGTTTTTT | CSARTRNTGELFF | TRBV20-1 | . | few | TRBJ2-2
TGTGCCAGCAGTACCCCGGGACAGGGTACAGATACGCAGTATTTT | CASSTPGQGTDTQYF | TRBV12-3/TRBV12-4 | TRBD1 | few | TRBJ2-3
TGTGCCAGCAGTTTTTCGGGACAGGGCGGCACTGAAGCTTTCTTT | CASSFSGQGGTEAFF | TRBV12-3/TRBV12-4 | TRBD1 | . | TRBJ1-1
TGTGCCAGCAGCTTAGACAGCTCCTACGAGCAGTACTTC | CASSLDSSYEQYF | TRBV7-6 | . | . | TRBJ2-7
TGCAGTGCTAGTCACGCGGAAGGCGGCAATCAGCCCCAGCATTTT | CSASHAEGGNQPQHF | TRBV20-1 | . | . | TRBJ1-5
TGCAGTGCTGGTAGGACCAGAAGGCCCCAGCATTTT | CSAGRTRRPQHF | TRBV20-1 | . | . | TRBJ1-5
TGCAGTGCTCTTCCCGGGACAGGGGGCAACGAGCAGTACTTC | CSALPGTGGNEQYF | TRBV20-1 | TRBD1 | few | TRBJ2-7
TGCAGTGCCCGCTTCCAGGGTTCAGGTGGCTACACCTTC | CSARFQGSGGYTF | TRBV20-1 | . | few | TRBJ1-2
TGTGCCAGCACCTTGGGGCTAGCGGGGGGGGGTGAGCAGTTCTTC | CASTLGLAGGGEQFF | TRBV5-6 | TRBD2 | many | TRBJ2-1
TGTGCCAGCAAATGGTCAGCCACAGGGGGATTCCAGCCCCAGCATTTT | CASKWSATGGFQPQHF | TRBV6-1 | TRBD1 | few | TRBJ1-5
TGTGCCAGCAGTGATGGTCCCGACCAAGAGACCCAGTACTTC | CASSDGPDQETQYF | TRBV25-1 | . | many | TRBJ2-5
TGCAGTAAGGAAAGGGGGGGGGACATCTCCCACCTATACAATGAGCAGTTCTTC | CSKERGGDISHLYNEQFF | TRBV20-1 | . | few | TRBJ2-1
TGCAGTGCTAGCGGAGATACGCAGTATTTT | CSASGDTQYF | TRBV20-1 | . | few | TRBJ2-3
TGCAGCGTTGAGGGAGTGGATACGCAGTATTTT | CSVEGVDTQYF | TRBV29-1 | . | . | TRBJ2-3
TGCAGTGCTAGTCTGGGGAGACCCACAGATACGCAGTATTTT | CSASLGRPTDTQYF | TRBV20-1 | . | few | TRBJ2-3
TGTGCCAGCTCACCACGGGACAGGGACACTGAAGCTTTCTTT | CASSPRDRDTEAFF | TRBV18 | TRBD1 | . | TRBJ1-1
TGTGCCAGCAGTTTGGGGACAGGCCCAGGGGAGCTGTTTTTT | CASSLGTGPGELFF | TRBV12-3/TRBV12-4 | TRBD1 | few | TRBJ2-2
TGCGCCAGCAGCCAAGACCCCAGGGGCACAGGAATGCGTGAAAAACTGTTTTTT | CASSQDPRGTGMREKLFF | TRBV4-1 | . | . | TRBJ1-4
TGTGCCATCAGTGAGGGCGGGGGAGGAACGACTGAAGCTTTCTTT | CAISEGGGGTTEAFF | TRBV10-3 | . | . | TRBJ1-1
TGCAGCGTAGGAAGCGGGGCAGGGGAGACCCAGTACTTC | CSVGSGAGETQYF | TRBV29-1 | TRBD2 | . | TRBJ2-5
TGCGCCAGCAGCCGCGGGGACGACTCCTACGAGCAGTACTTC | CASSRGDDSYEQYF | TRBV5-1 | . | . | TRBJ2-7
TGCAGCGTTGCCCGACTAGCCCAAGAGACCCAGTACTTC | CSVARLAQETQYF | TRBV29-1 | TRBD2 | few | TRBJ2-5
TGCGCCAGCAGCGTGTATAGCAATCAGCCCCAGCATTTT | CASSVYSNQPQHF | TRBV5-1 | . | . | TRBJ1-5
TGTGCCAGCAGCCAAGATAGGATGGTGGGACCCCGAGCTTTCTTT | CASSQDRMVGPRAFF | TRBV4-2 | . | . | TRBJ1-1
TGTGCCAGCAGAAACAGGGTTCTAGAGACCCAGTACTTC | CASRNRVLETQYF | TRBV7-9 | . | few | TRBJ2-5
TGTGCCAGCAGCCCATCGGGACGGGCAGATACGCAGTATTTT | CASSPSGRADTQYF | TRBV3-1 | . | few | TRBJ2-3
TGTGCCAGCACCTCCGGGACAGGGATCGCCGGGGAGCTGTTTTTT | CASTSGTGIAGELFF | TRBV12-3/TRBV12-4 | TRBD1 | . | TRBJ2-2
TGCAGTGCTAGAGATCCCGGACAGGGGATCCCAGATACGCAGTATTTT | CSARDPGQGIPDTQYF | TRBV20-1 | TRBD1 | . | TRBJ2-3
TGTGCCCCTTCCGGGGGGCGCGTAAATACGCAGTATTTT | CAPSGGRVNTQYF | TRBV15 | . | . | TRBJ2-3
TGTGCCAGCAGCCTTAGCACAGATACGCAGTATTTT | CASSLSTDTQYF | TRBV5-1 | . | many | TRBJ2-3
TGCAGTGCCCCGGACCAAGGCACCGGGGAGCTGTTTTTT | CSAPDQGTGELFF | TRBV20-1 | . | once | TRBJ2-2
TGTGCCAGCAGCTTAGCCCGGGTCGCCAGGGGAGGACAGCCCCAGCATTTT | CASSLARVARGGQPQHF | TRBV7-8 | . | once | TRBJ1-5
TGTGCCAGCAGCCAATCGGGAGAGACCCAGTACTTC | CASSQSGETQYF | TRBV3-1 | . | . | TRBJ2-5
TGTGCCATCAGTGAGTCAGTAGGGCCGCCTAATGAAAAACTGTTTTTT | CAISESVGPPNEKLFF | TRBV10-3 | . | . | TRBJ1-4
TGCAGTGCCCACCCGGGACAAAGCCAAGAGGCCCTCCACTTT | CSAHPGQSQEALHF | TRBV20-1 | . | . | TRBJ1-6
TGTGCCAGCAGCTTGCCCGGGACAGGGTGGGCCGGGGAGCTGTTTTTT | CASSLPGTGWAGELFF | TRBV5-6 | TRBD1 | . | TRBJ2-2